This T cell receptor (beta chain) was recorded in a study of T-cell memory formation after mild COVID-19. TCR alpha and TCR beta cDNA libraries carrying sample barcodes and UMIs were produced by 5'RACE using constant-segment primers. MiXCR was run by TCRdb on the 5' RACE reads, yielding one entry per CDR3 protein. The sample lists some 64,000 distinct CDR3 sequences, about 10% occurring once. There are 17 residues in the CDR3. Looked up from germline, CDR1 is LGHNA and CDR2 is YSLEER. The V segment lost 4 bases and the J segment 5 bases; nucleotides outside the gene matches: 10. This clonotype was counted many times. Antigen specificity is unknown. General study results and limits: Later expanders leaned CD4+, whereas day 15 to 85 contracting clones were balanced CD4/CD8. Mainly CM and EM harbored the contracting CD4+ clones; mainly EMRA harbored the CD8+ ones.

The source of this sequence is a man younger than 30 who had mild COVID-19 (a few samples of this study predate the infection). Cell type and time point are not known. The sample consisted of PBMCs or a T cell subset sorted from them (not recorded which). The V and J genes are TRBV4-3 and TRBJ2-3; 12 positions match TRBD2. The CDR3 region is CASSRVTGLAGLDTQYF. The CDR3 DNA is TGCGCCAGCAGCCGAGTTACCGGACTAGCGGGGTTAGATACGCAGTATTTT.